The sequence of this T cell receptor (beta chain) was determined in a study of cytomegalovirus exposure and HLA in healthy donors. Study observations and caveats: In the roughly 120 validation repertoires, 94% of cluster scores exceeded 0, per a later analysis. Rarity marked most TCR sequences, yet some public TCRs occurred in many donors. Cytomegalovirus status, reportedly, was diagnosed with high specificity and sensitivity by the classifier. TCR beta chains numbering under 200 were designated cytomegalovirus-associated.

Concerning this clone itself: The antigen remains undetermined.

Sequencing used immunoSEQ multiplex PCR; TCRdb keeps in-frame clones, though not all of them. The sample yields some 150,000 clones, roughly 87% seen once. CDR1 and CDR2 from the germline V gene are SEHNR and FQNEAQ (reference sequence). The ends were cut back, 3 bases at V and 5 bases at J, with 8 bases in the middle. The CDR3 has 13 residues. The rearrangement uses TRBV7-9 and TRBJ1-5; D is unresolved. Specimen: PBMCs. This clonotype was sampled from a woman under 30 in good health and CMV-seropositive. Here the CDR3 reads CASSLESYQPQHF. CDR3 coding DNA: TGTGCCAGCAGCTTGGAGAGTTATCAGCCCCAGCATTTT.